The present T cell receptor (beta chain) was sequenced within a study of cytomegalovirus exposure and HLA in healthy donors (dated by TCRdb to the late 2010s). In terms of the full investigation: According to an earlier analysis of a few hundred of the donors, some 180 million T cells yielded 90 million to 130 million unique TCR beta sequences and 276 Gb of sequence data. An early release covering roughly 640 HLA-typed donors comprised around 300 gigabases of sequencing data and tens of millions of unique TCR sequences. Among the approximately 400 genotyped donors, about 85% belonged to the genetic ancestry cluster associated with self-reported Caucasian donors. The study aimed to test whether cataloging public T cell receptors could reveal signatures of past pathogen exposure. The study profiled the T cell repertoires of under 850 subjects by immunosequencing and related them to cytomegalovirus serostatus. Along with the 666-subject first cohort, a separate validation cohort of approximately 110 different subjects was used. To predict cytomegalovirus infection status, the study combined high-throughput TCR immunosequencing, statistical association of individual TCRs with disease status, and machine learning. To study patterns of TCR occurrence, a later analysis re-analyzed previously published TCR beta repertoires from 600 to 750 donors and added high-resolution HLA genotyping. Rather than using new phenotypic data, the later analysis identified candidate immune exposures from TCR beta sequences and from how often those sequences occurred across donors. In an earlier analysis of over 550 of the donors, high-throughput TCR beta sequencing was used to judge whether each TCR beta V gene segment behaved as functional or pseudogenic. Donor age, sex, ethnicity and CMV serostatus were compiled together with the repertoire data. Genome-wide SNP genotypes for about 55% of the 666 donors were used in a later genetic analysis, which treated that subset as a discovery cohort. Every repertoire in the discovery cohort had been generated on one and the same sequencing platform. Class I and class II HLA loci were covered by the typing at four-digit resolution. The number of typed donors differed by locus: about 629-630 for A, B, C, DRB1 and DQB1; 500 to 550 for DQA1; 606 for DPA1; and about 470 for DPB1. Four to six DR-DQ haplotypes were handled as single units for association and clustering, since linkage in the cohort was strong. On average, 235,054 unique TCR beta nucleotide sequences were sequenced per donor among more than 350 genotyped donors of the cohort, with approximately 18% of those sequences being non-productive. Study-wide findings and limitations: Correlated functional status among segregating V segments might reflect linkage disequilibrium, but an unknown experimental factor could not be ruled out. A group of highly shared sequence variants was considered likely to be a technical artifact of the sequencing pipeline. The only immune exposure information available for the cohort was CMV serostatus. Broadly in line with IMGT annotations, most TCR beta V segments showed up in productive rearrangements about 87% or about 30% of the time in an earlier analysis of several hundred of the donors. In a later analysis, the rate of TCR association differed among HLA loci, with DRB1 alleles having the most associated TCRs and HLA-C alleles having the fewest. A few of the identified cytomegalovirus-associated TCR beta chains were confirmed in vitro to be specific for cytomegalovirus antigens. In a later analysis, HLA-associated TCR beta chains showed more clonal expansion and lower generation probabilities than non-associated chains that were equally common. Sequencing depth was assumed to be roughly uniform across donors in the presence/absence analyses, though that assumption may not hold. Because counts were too low, about 17 rarely observed V segments, including chromosome 9 orphons, were excluded from the earlier analysis of a few hundred of the donors. The study listed 150 to 200 TCR beta chains as associated with cytomegalovirus. Because HLA typing was missing for some donors at each locus, association tests included only the typed subset. Cytomegalovirus status was reported to be diagnosed by the classifier with high specificity and sensitivity in both the original and validation cohorts. Specific HLA alleles were associated with 15,000 to 20,000 TCR beta sequences at a false discovery rate of 0.05 in a later analysis. A later analysis found that most CMV-associated TCR beta chains appeared HLA-restricted, with HLA associations seemingly driven largely by CMV exposure. In a later genetic analysis, fewer N-insertions in productive TCRs were reported among donors in an Asian-associated ancestry cluster than the roughly 670-donor mean. In this cohort, only TCR beta chains were sequenced, and detectable features were limited by the absence of alpha or paired-chain data. In a later analysis, several top co-occurrence clusters were reported to appear linked to parvovirus B19, influenza, CMV and Epstein-Barr virus. Across donors, most TCR sequences were observed very rarely, whereas some public TCRs were present in many individuals. In a later genetic analysis, a missense DCLRE1C variant was associated with V-gene and J-gene trimming of TCR beta chains, and the association was replicated in an independent cohort. According to the authors, the approach could potentially be generalized to other disease states and immunological phenotypes. When HLA alleles, especially DR and DQ, strongly co-occurred, TCR associations were difficult to assign to individual alleles. Some IMGT-functional V segments, including TRBV6-2 and TRBV6-3, could not be told apart with the 87-base-pair reads, so those segments were excluded. A further reported finding was that TCR beta sequences accurately predicted the HLA-A and HLA-B alleles for most subjects in the first cohort.

Libraries were prepared through the immunoSEQ multiplex PCR assay. A mixture of 60 forward primers for TCR Vbeta segments and 13 reverse primers for TCR Jbeta segments was used in the multiplex PCR. Amplification of the CDR3 region of rearranged TCR beta genes was performed with a multiplex PCR assay on genomic DNA. The amplified TCR beta libraries were sequenced on the Illumina HiSeq System as 87-base-pair reads. In the paper's pipeline: In a later analysis, tens of millions of unique TCR beta chains were counted across the approximately 620 repertoires, and roughly 11 million of these chains were shared by at least two donors. A nearest-neighbor algorithm error-corrected the raw reads and collapsed the reads into unique sequences, merging closely related sequences to remove PCR and sequencing errors. CDR3 sequences were aligned to IMGT reference sequences to assign V, D and J gene segments. For a sequence to be retained, a match of at least six nucleotides to both a V gene segment and a J gene segment was required. A rearrangement counted as productive if the CDR3 had no stop codons and remained in frame with V and J, and every other rearrangement counted as non-productive. CDR3 was defined by IMGT convention, running from the second conserved V-encoded cysteine to the conserved J-encoded phenylalanine. In an earlier analysis of more than 550 of the donors, sequences lacking an unambiguous match to a single V gene segment were excluded. An earlier analysis of a few hundred of the donors classified V segments as functional when productive rearrangements were above 56.7% and as segregating when the standard deviation between donors was above 5%. To diagnose cytomegalovirus status from the catalog of TCR beta chain sequences, a statistical classification framework was built. V and J gene assignment, in a later analysis, came from comparing TCR nucleotide sequences with IMGT/GENE-DB human TR gene sequences. The TCRdist pipeline was used in a later analysis to assign CDR3 sequences and most-parsimonious VDJ recombination scenarios. In a later analysis, each TCR beta chain was defined by its CDR3 amino acid sequence together with its V-gene family, and reads lacking a unique V-gene family were excluded. To address suspected cross-contamination and a sequencing artifact, a later analysis removed a few hundred highly shared, low-generation-probability nucleotide sequences. In a later analysis, a clonal expansion index was calculated for each public chain from normalized within-repertoire ranks of inferred template counts. A later analysis computed generation probabilities with a VDJ recombination model fitted to out-of-frame rearrangements, and checked the results against IGoR. In a later analysis, hypergeometric tests were used to score TCR-TCR, TCR-HLA and TCR-CMV co-occurrence, with a repertoire-size bias correction applied to TCR pairs. A later analysis estimated false discovery rates by permuting HLA or CMV assignments 20 times. In a later analysis, co-occurring TCRs were grouped using DBSCAN, and TCRdist sequence similarity was added for clustering within HLA-allele-positive subsets. Co-occurrence clustering excluded repertoires with fewer than 30,000 or more than 120,000 public chains, plus five with anomalous nucleotide sharing. This immuneACCESS table, as held by TCRdb, lists in-frame sequences with V and J called but not all clones. Of the missing ones, under half trace to an unresolved V gene in checked studies; the others have no known cause. V, J and clone size are taken as reported in that table, and D and trimming were inferred from the DNA itself. This sample lists fewer than 150,000 clones; about 73% were detected once. About 6% of the sample is in the top ten clones.

The cohort was made up of around 720 healthy bone marrow donors. All cohort members were sampled while nominally healthy, although unrecorded immune exposures were likely present. The donor tested CMV seropositive and was one of the 289 seropositive cohort members. A peripheral blood sample was provided by each donor, and peripheral blood mononuclear cells were used for TCR beta sequencing. The Qiagen DNeasy Blood Extraction Kit was used to extract genomic DNA from the blood cell samples. According to the germline V gene, CDR1 reads ENHRY and CDR2 reads SYGVKD. The CDR3 measures 15 amino acids from cysteine to phenylalanine. Solely the CDR3 DNA is kept, with 45 bases framed from the first base. V ends up 6 bases short and J 2 bases short, with an unmatched junction base count of 4. Notes on this clone: What antigen it recognizes has not been identified. Per-nucleotide qualities are absent, and no much larger clonotype sits a single base away.

Sequencing was performed on PBMCs. This sequence was found in a woman in her forties or fifties in good health and CMV-seropositive. Rearrangement joined TRBV10-3 to TRBJ2-3, and TRBD2 aligns with 11 junction nucleotides. The CDR3 region: CAISELAGATDTQYF. The DNA is as follows: TGTGCCATCAGCGAACTAGCGGGGGCCACAGATACGCAGTATTTT.